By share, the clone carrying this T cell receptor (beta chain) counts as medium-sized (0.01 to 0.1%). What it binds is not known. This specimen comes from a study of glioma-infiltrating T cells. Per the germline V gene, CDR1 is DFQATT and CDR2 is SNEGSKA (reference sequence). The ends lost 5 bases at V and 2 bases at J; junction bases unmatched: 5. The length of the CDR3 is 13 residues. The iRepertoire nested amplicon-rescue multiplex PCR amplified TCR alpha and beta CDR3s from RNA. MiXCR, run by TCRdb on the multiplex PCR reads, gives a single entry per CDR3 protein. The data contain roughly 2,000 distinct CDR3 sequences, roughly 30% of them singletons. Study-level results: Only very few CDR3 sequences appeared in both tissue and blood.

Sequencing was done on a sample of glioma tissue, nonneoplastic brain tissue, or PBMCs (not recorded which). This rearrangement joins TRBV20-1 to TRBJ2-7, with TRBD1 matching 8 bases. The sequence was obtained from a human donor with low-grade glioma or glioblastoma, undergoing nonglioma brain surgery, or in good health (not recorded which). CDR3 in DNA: TGCAGTGCTCCCGGGACAGGTGCCTACGAGCAGTACTTC. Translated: CSAPGTGAYEQYF.